The 30 T cell receptor beta chains in this list originate from one sample, sequenced in a study of technical replicates of blood from four donors. Assay used: immunoSEQ multiplex PCR; TCRdb lists only in-frame clones, some missing. The sample consists of 85,000 to 100,000 clones, more than 90% of them appearing once. Specimen: T cells isolated from PBMCs. These receptors were collected from a human donor in good health.

Here the CDR3 reads CASSLESSKQFF. In DNA, the CDR3 is TGTGCCAGCAGCTTAGAGTCAAGCAAGCAGTTCTTC. J is TRBJ2-1 and V is TRBV7-8; D ambiguous. This CDR3 has 12 amino acids. The V gene's germline CDR1 is SGHVS and CDR2 FQNEAQ. Trimming removed 1 base at V and 11 bases at J, with 9 bases between.

The J gene is TRBJ2-1, the V gene TRBV7-9; D is uncertain. V was trimmed by 6 bases and J by 3 bases, leaving 12 bases between them. The germline CDR1 and CDR2 sequences are SEHNR and FQNEAQ (reference sequence). The CDR3 extends over 14 amino acids. The CDR3 nucleotides read TGTGCCAGCAGTCGGATTGCGGACTACAATGAGCAGTTCTTC. Its translation: CASSRIADYNEQFF.

The rearrangement links TRBV7-6 to TRBJ1-4, with D tentatively TRBD1 (6 bases). The germline V gene has CDR1 SGHVS and CDR2 FNYEAQ. Trimming cost V 0 bases and J 0 bases, with 17 bases left between them. CDR3 length equals 19 residues. Here the CDR3 DNA reads TGTGCCAGCAGCTTAGCGTTCGGTGGGGGCCTTGCAACTAATGAAAAACTGTTTTTT. It specifies CASSLAFGGGLATNEKLFF.

CDR3 sequence reads: CASSLGAGGHEKLFF. CDR3 DNA: TGTGCCAGCAGCTTAGGTGCAGGGGGGCACGAAAAACTGTTTTTT. This sequence joins TRBV7-9 and TRBJ1-4; 7 bases match TRBD1. Germline CDR1 SEHNR, CDR2 FQNEAQ (reference sequence). There are 15 residues in the CDR3. The J segment lost 8 bases and the V segment lost 1 base, leaving 7 bases of the junction unmatched.

The rearrangement links TRBV5-1 to TRBJ1-2; D not resolved. CDR3 size: 15 residues. CDR1 SGHRS and CDR2 YFSETQ come from the germline V gene. Trimming pared 0 bases from V and 8 bases from J, leaving 17 bases between. The CDR3 sequence: CASSLELGLSVGYTF. In DNA form, the CDR3 reads TGCGCCAGCAGCTTGGAACTGGGCCTCTCGGTGGGCTACACCTTC.

The chain couples TRBV5-1 to TRBJ2-5, with 7 bases that match TRBD1. Trimming at V came to 2 bases and at J to 4 bases, leaving 2 bases not matched to a gene. The germline CDR1 and CDR2 sequences are SGHRS and YFSETQ. The CDR3 is made up of 13 amino acids. CDR3 sequence reads: CASSFGTAETQYF. The CDR3 nucleotides are TGCGCCAGCAGCTTCGGGACAGCAGAGACCCAGTACTTC.

The chain joins TRBV29-1 to TRBJ1-5; TRBD1 is a possible D gene (6 bases). Germline V CDR1 and CDR2: SQVTM, ANQGSEA. The CDR3 runs 12 residues. The V and J ends lost 4 bases and 4 bases respectively, with 8 bases between them. The CDR3 DNA follows: TGCAGCGTTGGACAGGAGAATCAGCCCCAGCATTTT. Translation gives CSVGQENQPQHF.

As regards this clone: Its ends do not fully match the called genes, so a read error is possible. V usage is TRBV13 and J usage is TRBJ2-5, with TRBD1 as a possible D gene (6 bases). Germline V gene data show CDR1 as PRHDT and CDR2 as FYEKMQ (reference sequence). There are 17 residues in the CDR3. The CDR3 region is CASGLDRTSPYQETQYF. The CDR3 DNA is TGTGCCAGCGGCTTAGACAGGACCTCTCCGTACCAAGAGACCCAGTACTTC.

The chain joins TRBV11-2 to TRBJ2-7, with D possibly being TRBD1 (5 bases). The CDR3 runs to 16 residues. Germline loops: CDR1 SGHAT, CDR2 FQNNGV. V shed 5 bases and J shed 0 bases, with 17 bases lying between them. CDR3 loop: CASSRREGAVSYEQYF. Here the CDR3 DNA reads TGTGCCAGCAGCCGTCGCGAAGGGGCCGTCTCCTACGAGCAGTACTTC.

This rearrangement joins TRBV6-5 to TRBJ1-5; a weak D match, TRBD1 (5 bases). Germline V gene lookup returns CDR1 MNHEY and CDR2 SVGAGI. V lost 4 bases and J lost 0, with 13 bases in between. The CDR3 is 16 residues long. The CDR3: CASSSSGQGSNQPQHF. Written as DNA, the CDR3 is TGTGCCAGCAGTTCCTCCGGGCAGGGTAGCAATCAGCCCCAGCATTTT.

The CDR3 spells CAIRQGLNQPQHF. The DNA of the CDR3 is TGTGCCATCAGACAGGGTCTCAATCAGCCCCAGCATTTT. V usage is TRBV10-3 and J usage is TRBJ1-5, with D perhaps matching TRBD1 (6 bases). In germline, CDR1 is ENHRY, CDR2 SYGVKD. The CDR3 extends over 13 amino acids. V was pared by 6 bases and J by 3 bases, with 9 bases between.

The V call is TRBV7-9, the J call TRBJ1-4; no definite D call. The CDR3 has 17 residues. The V gene's germline CDR1 is SEHNR and CDR2 FQNEAQ (reference sequence). The ends were cut back, 8 bases at V and 5 bases at J, with 24 bases in the middle. DNA of the CDR3: TGTGCCAGCGGCTCTATCGGGAGTGAAGGGCTAAATGAAAAACTGTTTTTT. Translating it yields CASGSIGSEGLNEKLFF.

This sequence joins TRBV2 and TRBJ1-2; perhaps TRBD1 as D (5 bases). CDR3 length: 12 amino acids. V lost 7 bases and J 1 base, leaving 7 bases between the germline ends. Germline V lookup: CDR1 SNHLY, CDR2 FYNNEI. CDR3 residues: CASIGGNYGYTF. DNA for the CDR3: TGTGCCAGCATCGGGGGTAACTATGGCTACACCTTC. Drawing the rest from reference TRBV2 and TRBJ1-2, the complete variable domain is EPEVTQTPSHQVTQMGQEVILRCVPISNHLYFYWYRQILGQKVEFLVSFYNNEISEKSEIFDDQFSVERPDGSNFTLKIRSTKLEDSAMYFCASIGGNYGYTFGSGTRLTVV.

The V call is TRBV5-5, the J call TRBJ2-7; D is ambiguous. The CDR3 runs 15 residues. The germline V gene has CDR1 SGHKS and CDR2 YYEKEE (reference sequence). Trimming shortened V by 1 base and J by 0 bases, and 11 bases separated the two germline ends. DNA for the CDR3: TGTGCCAGCAGCTTGCGAGCGCCAAGCTCCTACGAGCAGTACTTC. This sequence encodes CASSLRAPSSYEQYF.

The chain combines TRBV5-6 with TRBJ2-2; 12 positions match TRBD2. This CDR3 has 17 residues. V was clipped by 0 bases and J by 7 bases; unmatched bases: 7. The germline gives CDR1 SGHDT, CDR2 YYEEEE. The CDR3 DNA reads as TGTGCCAGCAGCTTGGTACTAGCGGGAGGACAGGACGGGGAGCTGTTTTTT. It yields the protein CASSLVLAGGQDGELFF.

The gene calls are TRBV7-9 and TRBJ1-6; TRBD1 might be the D (6 bases). Germline CDR1 and CDR2: SEHNR and FQNEAQ (reference sequence). The CDR3 loop spans 15 amino acids. V lost 4 bases, J lost 7 bases, and 14 bases lay in between. CDR3 amino acids: CASSSPRGPNSPLHF. CDR3 coding DNA: TGTGCCAGCAGCTCCCCCAGGGGTCCCAATTCACCCCTCCACTTT.

The chain employs TRBV4-2 and TRBJ2-5; the D gene is possibly TRBD2 (5 bases). CDR3 length: 14 amino acids. Germline V gives CDR1 LGHNA, CDR2 YNFKEQ. V lost 2 bases and J 2 bases, leaving 9 bases between the germline ends. The DNA for the CDR3 is TGTGCCAGCAGCCAAAATCGCGGGCAAGAGACCCAGTACTTC. It yields the protein CASSQNRGQETQYF.

This rearrangement joins TRBV19 to TRBJ2-3; 8 bases agree with TRBD2. V was pared by 5 bases and J by 3 bases, with 10 bases of the junction left unmatched. CDR1 is LNHDA, CDR2 SQIVND, per germline (reference sequence). This CDR3 is built from 16 residues. The CDR3 is CASSLGVAGTTDTQYF. CDR3 nucleotides: TGTGCCAGTAGTTTGGGGGTAGCGGGAACTACAGATACGCAGTATTTT. Using reference TRBV19 and TRBJ2-3 for the parts outside the CDR3, the full variable domain is DGGITQSPKYLFRKEGQNVTLSCEQNLNHDAMYWYRQDPGQGLRLIYYSQIVNDFQKGDIAEGYSVSREKKESFPLTVTSAQKNPTAFYLCASSLGVAGTTDTQYFGPGTRLTVL.

CDR3 nucleotides: TGTGCCAGCAGTTTATCAGGGGTAGGCGGGCGCGCTCAGCCCCAGCATTTT. This encodes CASSLSGVGGRAQPQHF. V gene TRBV28 combines with J gene TRBJ1-5; possibly TRBD1 for D (6 bases). CDR1 and CDR2 from the germline V gene are MDHEN and SYDVKM. With 1 base removed from V and 6 bases from J, the gap between germline ends came to 19 bases. This CDR3 region has 17 residues. The entire variable domain, with the rest obtained from reference TRBV28 and TRBJ1-5, is as follows: DVKVTQSSRYLVKRTGEKVFLECVQDMDHENMFWYRQDPGLGLRLIYFSYDVKMKEKGDIPEGYSVSREKKERFSLILESASTNQTSMYLCASSLSGVGGRAQPQHFGDGTRLSIL.

The chain has TRBV5-1 and TRBJ2-7, with 9 bases aligning to TRBD2. V gave up 0 bases and J gave up 2 bases; unmatched junction bases: 9. Germline V gene lookup returns CDR1 SGHRS and CDR2 YFSETQ. This CDR3 contains 17 residues. The DNA of the CDR3 is TGCGCCAGCAGCTTGGAGGGCACCGCGGGAGGGCCCTACGAGCAGTACTTC. It yields the protein CASSLEGTAGGPYEQYF.

The chain joins TRBV2 to TRBJ2-1, with 10 bases identical to TRBD2. The CDR3 consists of 14 residues. Unmatched junction bases numbered 9, after V lost 7 bases and J lost 9 bases. Germline V gives CDR1 SNHLY, CDR2 FYNNEI. The CDR3: CASILAGVPGEQFF. In DNA, the CDR3 is TGTGCCAGCATCCTAGCGGGGGTACCCGGTGAGCAGTTCTTC.

The genes are TRBV19 and TRBJ2-6; D is unresolved. CDR1 and CDR2 from the germline V gene are LNHDA and SQIVND (reference sequence). V shed 3 bases and J shed 2 bases, with 2 bases lying between them. The CDR3 consists of 13 residues. As DNA, the CDR3 is TGTGCCAGTAGTATCGCTGGGGCCAACGTCCTGACTTTC. This gives the protein CASSIAGANVLTF.

This sequence joins TRBV30 and TRBJ1-2; possibly TRBD1 for D (5 bases). The ends were cut back, 0 bases at V and 4 bases at J, with 9 bases in the middle. Germline CDR1 is GTSNPN and CDR2 is SVGIG (reference sequence). This CDR3 contains 13 residues. CDR3 residues: CAWSVGVLYGYTF. The DNA for the CDR3 is TGTGCCTGGAGTGTAGGGGTTCTCTATGGCTACACCTTC.

V gene TRBV7-3 combines with J gene TRBJ2-2; TRBD1 is a possible D gene (6 bases). Trimming stripped 6 bases from V and 6 bases from J, with 20 bases between. This CDR3 has 16 residues. The germline V gene encodes CDR1 SGHTA and CDR2 FQGTGA. CDR3 DNA sequence: TGTGCCAGCAGATCACCTACAGGGCGTCGAGCCGGGGAGCTGTTTTTT. It is translated as CASRSPTGRRAGELFF. The variable domain in full, with the rest retrieved from reference TRBV7-3 and TRBJ2-2, is GAGVSQTPSNKVTEKGKYVELRCDPISGHTALYWYRQSLGQGPEFLIYFQGTGAADDSGLPNDRFFAVRPEGSVSTLKIQRTERGDSAVYLCASRSPTGRRAGELFFGEGSRLTVL.

This chain joins TRBV18 and TRBJ1-5; the D gene is possibly TRBD1 (5 bases). Per germline, CDR1 KGHSH and CDR2 LQKENI. CDR3 length: 15 residues. The ends were cut back, 2 bases at V and 6 bases at J, with 14 bases in the middle. In nucleotides, the CDR3 is TGTGCCAGCTCACCATCTTTCGACAGTTCTCAGCCCCAGCATTTT. As protein: CASSPSFDSSQPQHF. Variable domain in full (rest from reference TRBV18 and TRBJ1-5): NAGVMQNPRHLVRRRGQEARLRCSPMKGHSHVYWYRQLPEEGLKFMVYLQKENIIDESGMPKERFSAEFPKEGPSILRIQQVVRGDSAAYFCASSPSFDSSQPQHFGDGTRLSIL.

The chain is built from TRBV6-6 and TRBJ2-7; the match to TRBD1 covers 8 bases. Per the germline V gene, CDR1 is MNHNY and CDR2 is SVGAGI (reference sequence). Germline trimming cut 0 bases from V and 6 bases from J; bases unmatched to any gene: 7. The CDR3 totals 15 residues. The DNA for the CDR3 is TGTGCCAGCAGTTACTCGAAGGACAGGGCCCTCGAGCAGTACTTC. It translates to CASSYSKDRALEQYF.

The chain links TRBV4-1 to TRBJ1-5, with TRBD1 identical over 7 bases. Germline V gene lookup returns CDR1 MGHRA and CDR2 YSYEKL. This CDR3 region has 17 residues. V was clipped by 2 bases and J by 5 bases; unmatched bases: 12. CDR3 in amino acids: CASSQSPIRDSYQPQHF. The CDR3, as DNA: TGCGCCAGCAGCCAAAGCCCCATCCGGGACAGTTATCAGCCCCAGCATTTT.

The chain employs TRBV15 and TRBJ2-6; D may be TRBD2 (5 bases). Deletions cut 1 base from V and 2 bases from J, with 9 bases between. CDR1 LNHNV and CDR2 YYDKDF come from the germline V gene (reference sequence). The CDR3 is 16 residues long. CDR3: CATSRVGVAGANVLTF. The CDR3 nucleotides are TGTGCCACCAGCAGAGTCGGGGTGGCTGGGGCCAACGTCCTGACTTTC.

In its sample, this clone was seen once. J is TRBJ2-3 and V is TRBV6-4; tentative D call: TRBD1 (6 bases). V lost 4 bases and J lost 2, with 13 bases in between. CDR3 length: 15 residues. Germline V CDR1 and CDR2: MRHNA, SNTAGT. The CDR3 DNA follows: TGTGCCAGCAGTGTCAAAAGGGGGAACACAGATACGCAGTATTTT. This sequence encodes CASSVKRGNTDTQYF.

The J gene is TRBJ2-7, the V gene TRBV7-9; 7 nucleotides match TRBD1. The CDR3 is 13 amino acids. The germline CDR1 and CDR2 sequences are SEHNR and FQNEAQ (reference sequence). The V and J ends lost 4 bases and 2 bases, in that order; junction bases with no gene match: 2. The CDR3 spells CASSSDRTYEQYF. Here the CDR3 DNA reads TGTGCCAGCAGCTCGGACAGGACCTACGAGCAGTACTTC.